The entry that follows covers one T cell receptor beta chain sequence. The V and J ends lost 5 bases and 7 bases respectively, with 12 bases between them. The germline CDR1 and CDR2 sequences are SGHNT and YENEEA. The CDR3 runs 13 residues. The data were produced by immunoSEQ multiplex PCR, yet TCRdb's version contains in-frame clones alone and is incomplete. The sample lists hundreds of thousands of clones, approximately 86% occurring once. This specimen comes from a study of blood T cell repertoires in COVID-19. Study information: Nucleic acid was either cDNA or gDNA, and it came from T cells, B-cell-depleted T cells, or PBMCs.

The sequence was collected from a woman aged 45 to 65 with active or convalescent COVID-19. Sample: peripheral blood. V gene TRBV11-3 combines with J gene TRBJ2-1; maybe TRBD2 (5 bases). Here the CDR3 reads CASSRGGGNEQFF. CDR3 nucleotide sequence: TGTGCCAGCAGCCGCGGAGGTGGGAATGAGCAGTTCTTC.